A selection of T cell receptor beta chains follows, all from one sample in a study of blood T cell repertoires in COVID-19. Here immunoSEQ multiplex PCR was the method, and the copy in TCRdb shows in-frame clones only, minus some. Counted here are over 90,000 clones, roughly 76% occurring once; the ten biggest clones make up 4% to 6%. Sequences were obtained from peripheral blood. The receptors come from a man aged 80 or over with COVID-19, enrolled during active disease. Each CDR3 is given with its conserved first and last residue. D genes are given only for firm matches. A row's size may be missing; if present it is once, few, many or a size class.

j_gene: TRBJ2-5
d_gene: -
len: 11
v_gene: TRBV5-1
abundance: -
CDR3aa: CASSSQETQYF
CDR3nt: TGCGCCAGCAGCTCACAAGAGACCCAGTACTTC

j_gene: TRBJ2-7
d_gene: TRBD2
len: 13
v_gene: TRBV3-1/TRBV3-2
abundance: -
CDR3aa: CASSRAGTYEQYF
CDR3nt: TGTGCCAGCAGCCGAGCGGGGACCTACGAGCAGTACTTC

j_gene: TRBJ1-1
d_gene: -
len: 13
v_gene: TRBV5-1
abundance: -
CDR3aa: CASSLVTGTEAFF
CDR3nt: TGCGCCAGCAGCTTGGTAACAGGGACTGAAGCTTTCTTT

j_gene: TRBJ2-2
d_gene: TRBD1
len: 16
v_gene: TRBV7-9
abundance: -
CDR3aa: CASSSTRTGWTGELFF
CDR3nt: TGTGCCAGCAGCTCTACCCGGACAGGGTGGACCGGGGAGCTGTTTTTT

j_gene: TRBJ2-7
d_gene: TRBD1
len: 15
v_gene: TRBV7-7
abundance: -
CDR3aa: CASSFGQGVTYEQYF
CDR3nt: TGTGCCAGCAGCTTTGGACAGGGAGTGACCTACGAGCAGTACTTC

j_gene: TRBJ2-7
d_gene: TRBD2
len: 17
v_gene: TRBV5-4
abundance: few
CDR3aa: CASSLGSAGGPLGEQYF
CDR3nt: TGTGCCAGCAGCTTGGGCTCAGCGGGAGGGCCTCTGGGGGAGCAGTACTTC

j_gene: TRBJ1-1
d_gene: TRBD1
len: 16
v_gene: TRBV24-1
abundance: -
CDR3aa: CATSVLDRGEKTEAFF
CDR3nt: TGTGCCACCAGTGTTCTTGACAGGGGAGAGAAAACTGAAGCTTTCTTT

j_gene: TRBJ2-7
d_gene: -
len: 19
v_gene: TRBV19
abundance: -
CDR3aa: CASSNPPAGGPRRSYEQYF
CDR3nt: TGTGCCAGTAGCAACCCACCCGCAGGAGGACCCAGGAGGTCCTACGAGCAGTACTTC

j_gene: TRBJ1-2
d_gene: TRBD1
len: 16
v_gene: TRBV7-9
abundance: -
CDR3aa: CASSNTGQGTFYGYTF
CDR3nt: TGTGCCAGCAGCAACACCGGACAGGGAACCTTCTATGGCTACACCTTC

j_gene: TRBJ2-3
d_gene: TRBD2
len: 13
v_gene: TRBV10-1
abundance: few
CDR3aa: CASSGLATDTQYF
CDR3nt: TGCGCCAGCAGTGGACTAGCGACAGATACGCAGTATTTT

j_gene: TRBJ2-7
d_gene: TRBD2
len: 16
v_gene: TRBV27
abundance: -
CDR3aa: CASSLGASGSSYEQYF
CDR3nt: TGTGCCAGCAGTTTAGGGGCTAGCGGGTCCTCCTACGAGCAGTACTTC

j_gene: TRBJ2-1
d_gene: TRBD1
len: 13
v_gene: TRBV6-5
abundance: -
CDR3aa: CASSRTGYDEQFF
CDR3nt: TGTGCCAGCAGTCGGACAGGGTATGATGAGCAGTTCTTC

j_gene: TRBJ2-2
d_gene: TRBD1
len: 17
v_gene: TRBV5-5
abundance: -
CDR3aa: CASSLTTQGAGTGELFF
CDR3nt: TGTGCCAGCAGCTTGACCACCCAGGGGGCGGGCACCGGGGAGCTGTTTTTT

j_gene: TRBJ1-6
d_gene: -
len: 15
v_gene: TRBV2
abundance: -
CDR3aa: CASSLGQPYNSPLHF
CDR3nt: TGTGCCAGCAGCCTAGGACAGCCTTATAATTCACCCCTCCACTTT

j_gene: TRBJ1-1
d_gene: TRBD1
len: 17
v_gene: TRBV4-1
abundance: -
CDR3aa: CASSQEGGTVQITEAFF
CDR3nt: TGCGCCAGCAGCCAAGAAGGGGGGACAGTTCAAATCACTGAAGCTTTCTTT

j_gene: TRBJ1-5
d_gene: TRBD1
len: 18
v_gene: TRBV10-3
abundance: -
CDR3aa: CAISESGGRTGGNQPQHF
CDR3nt: TGTGCCATCAGTGAGTCTGGTGGGCGGACAGGGGGCAATCAGCCCCAGCATTTT

j_gene: TRBJ1-1
d_gene: -
len: 13
v_gene: TRBV7-2
abundance: -
CDR3aa: CASSYHQGIGAFF
CDR3nt: TGTGCCAGCAGTTATCACCAGGGGATTGGCGCTTTCTTT

j_gene: TRBJ2-7
d_gene: TRBD1
len: 15
v_gene: TRBV28
abundance: -
CDR3aa: CASSPGTGETYEQYF
CDR3nt: TGTGCCAGCAGTCCGGGGACAGGGGAAACTTACGAGCAGTACTTC

j_gene: TRBJ1-1
d_gene: -
len: 10
v_gene: TRBV5-3
abundance: -
CDR3aa: CARSLRGAFF
CDR3nt: TGTGCCAGAAGCTTGAGGGGAGCTTTCTTT

j_gene: TRBJ1-5
d_gene: TRBD1
len: 15
v_gene: TRBV7-9
abundance: -
CDR3aa: CASSLDRGNHQPQHF
CDR3nt: TGTGCCAGCAGCTTGGACAGGGGGAACCATCAGCCCCAGCATTTT

j_gene: TRBJ1-2
d_gene: -
len: 12
v_gene: TRBV11-2
abundance: -
CDR3aa: CASSRANYGYTF
CDR3nt: TGTGCCAGCAGCAGAGCTAACTATGGCTACACCTTC

j_gene: TRBJ1-1
d_gene: -
len: 13
v_gene: TRBV7-9
abundance: -
CDR3aa: CASRQGTNTEAFF
CDR3nt: TGTGCCAGCAGGCAGGGTACTAACACTGAAGCTTTCTTT

j_gene: TRBJ1-6
d_gene: TRBD1
len: 15
v_gene: TRBV4-2
abundance: -
CDR3aa: CASSQDDRGISPLHF
CDR3nt: TGTGCCAGCAGCCAAGATGACAGGGGAATTTCACCCCTCCACTTT

j_gene: TRBJ2-2
d_gene: -
len: 15
v_gene: TRBV7-9
abundance: -
CDR3aa: CASNPWLASTGELFF
CDR3nt: TGTGCCAGCAACCCGTGGCTAGCTAGCACCGGGGAGCTGTTTTTT

j_gene: TRBJ1-1
d_gene: -
len: 14
v_gene: TRBV6-5
abundance: -
CDR3aa: CASNQGQVNTEAFF
CDR3nt: TGTGCCAGCAACCAGGGTCAGGTGAACACTGAAGCTTTCTTT

j_gene: TRBJ2-1
d_gene: -
len: 16
v_gene: TRBV29-1
abundance: -
CDR3aa: CSVEESPGLEYNEQFF
CDR3nt: TGCAGCGTTGAAGAATCACCGGGACTGGAATACAATGAGCAGTTCTTC

j_gene: TRBJ2-3
d_gene: TRBD1
len: 13
v_gene: TRBV5-1
abundance: -
CDR3aa: CASRIQGADTQYF
CDR3nt: TGCGCCAGCAGGATTCAGGGGGCAGATACGCAGTATTTT